A single sample gave rise to the 28 T cell receptor beta chains below, sequenced in a study of response to subunit inactivated influenza vaccine. Each CDR3 protein gets one entry after TCRdb re-called the RT-PCR reads with MiXCR. The top ten hold 6.5% to 8.5% of the sample, which has 650,000 to 800,000 distinct CDR3 sequences, approximately 13% seen once. Sequenced here: PBMCs from blood, sampled 14 to 15 days before vaccination. The receptor set was obtained from a man aged 50-59 years who received an inactivated influenza vaccine.

This clonotype was seen a handful of times. The CDR3 bases are TGTGCCAGCAGCATTGGAGCCCCGGCCGATACGCAGTATTTT. Protein sequence: CASSIGAPADTQYF. The chain has TRBV7-8 and TRBJ2-3; the D is unclear. The V end was cut by 5 bases, the J end by 6 bases, with 15 bases between. Per germline, CDR1 SGHVS and CDR2 FQNEAQ. CDR3 length equals 14 residues.

The rearrangement joins TRBV10-3 to TRBJ2-2; D remains ambiguous. This CDR3 spans 15 amino acids. Germline V gene lookup returns CDR1 ENHRY and CDR2 SYGVKD. V was cut by 0 bases and J by 4 bases, with 9 bases left in between. The CDR3 DNA follows: TGTGCCATCAGTGAGTCGAGGACGGGCACCGGGGAGCTGTTTTTT. Its translation is CAISESRTGTGELFF.

The sample holds a few counts of this clonotype. The rearrangement uses TRBV24-1 and TRBJ2-7; 12 bases line up with TRBD2. V shed 4 bases, J shed 7 bases, and the junction held 19 bases outside the gene matches. The CDR3 has 19 amino acids. Looked up from germline, CDR1 is KGHDR and CDR2 is SFDVKD. For the CDR3, the DNA is TGTGCCACCAGTGAACTTTTACTAGCGGGAGGCCCCCCCCCGAGGGAGCAGTACTTC. Its protein product is CATSELLLAGGPPPREQYF.

The rearrangement joins TRBV4-2 to TRBJ1-1; D unresolved. The ends were cut back, 0 bases at V and 6 bases at J, with 8 bases in the middle. CDR1 and CDR2 (germline): LGHNA, YNFKEQ. This CDR3 has 13 amino acids. CDR3 DNA: TGTGCCAGCAGCCAAGATTTAGAGGCTGAAGCTTTCTTT. Its protein is CASSQDLEAEAFF.

There are many counts of this clonotype. This chain links TRBV5-1 with TRBJ2-7, with 8 bases aligning to TRBD2. CDR1 is SGHRS and CDR2 is YFSETQ in the germline V gene. With V trimmed by 4 bases and J by 0 bases, 3 bases remained unmatched. This CDR3 comprises 14 residues. CDR3 sequence reads: CASSPGGRSYEQYF. Here the CDR3 DNA reads TGCGCCAGCAGCCCGGGGGGGCGCTCCTACGAGCAGTACTTC.

This chain joins TRBV20-1 and TRBJ2-2; 8 nucleotides agree with TRBD2. The ends lost 1 base at V and 7 bases at J; junction bases unmatched: 14. This CDR3 has 17 amino acids. Germline CDR1 reads DFQATT; CDR2 reads SNEGSKA (reference sequence). The CDR3, as DNA: TGCAGTGCTAGAGGAGGCAGGCGCGGGGGGAAAGACGGGGAGCTGTTTTTT. Amino acids: CSARGGRRGGKDGELFF.

This clonotype was counted a few times. V usage is TRBV3-1 and J usage is TRBJ2-5, with D possibly TRBD2 on 5 matching bases. The CDR3 contains 15 residues. CDR1 is LGHDT and CDR2 is YNNKEL in the germline V gene (reference sequence). V was trimmed by 4 bases and J by 6 bases, leaving 18 bases between them. Written as DNA, the CDR3 is TGTGCCAGCAGCCGCACGAGCAGCGGTGGAAAGACCCAGTACTTC. Amino acids: CASSRTSSGGKTQYF.

The chain employs TRBV7-2 and TRBJ2-7; no clear D. The CDR3 is 15 amino acids. Trimming pared 6 bases from V and 1 base from J, leaving 16 bases between. Germline CDR1 is SGHTA and CDR2 is FQGNSA. The CDR3 region is CASRVGPQESYEQYF. DNA for the CDR3: TGTGCCAGCAGAGTCGGGCCCCAGGAGTCCTACGAGCAGTACTTC.

This clonotype was found many times. The chain has TRBV12-3 or TRBV12-4 and TRBJ2-1; 7 bases align to TRBD1. V lost 5 bases, J lost 0 bases, and 10 bases stayed unmatched. The CDR3 loop spans 17 amino acids. The CDR3 loop reads CASSPLRGQGSYNEQFF. The CDR3 bases are TGTGCCAGCAGTCCACTAAGGGGGCAGGGCTCCTACAATGAGCAGTTCTTC.

The chain has TRBV30 and TRBJ2-3; 12 bases map to TRBD2. The CDR3 loop spans 16 amino acids. The V gene end was trimmed by 0 bases and the J gene end by 3 bases; junction bases not matched to a gene: 4. From germline, CDR1 is GTSNPN and CDR2 SVGIG (reference sequence). The CDR3 protein is CAWSVVTSGRTDTQYF. The CDR3 region has the DNA TGTGCCTGGAGTGTAGTTACTAGCGGGAGGACAGATACGCAGTATTTT. Filled out from reference TRBV30 and TRBJ2-3, the complete variable domain reads SQTIHQWPATLVQPVGSPLSLECTVEGTSNPNLYWYRQAAGRGLQLLFYSVGIGQISSEVPQNLSASRPQDRQFILSSKKLLLSDSGFYLCAWSVVTSGRTDTQYFGPGTRLTVL.

The rearrangement links TRBV29-1 to TRBJ2-7; 10 positions match TRBD2. From germline, CDR1 is SQVTM and CDR2 ANQGSEA. With 6 bases clipped from V and 8 bases from J, the junction kept 16 bases outside the gene matches. The CDR3 consists of 15 residues. CDR3 DNA sequence: TGCAGCGTGGCCCCTCGTTTAGCGGGGGGCCGTCAGCAGTACTTC. Its translation: CSVAPRLAGGRQQYF.

This clonotype occurred a few times. The V call is TRBV2, the J call TRBJ2-1; 7 bases match TRBD2. CDR3 length: 14 amino acids. Germline CDR1 and CDR2: SNHLY and FYNNEI. V gave up 6 bases and J gave up 9 bases; unmatched junction bases: 11. In nucleotides, the CDR3 is TGTGCCAGCAGGGAGACTAGCTTCCCGGGTGAGCAGTTCTTC. Residues: CASRETSFPGEQFF.

There are a few counts of this clonotype. The V call is TRBV7-2, the J call TRBJ2-1; D ambiguous. V lost 4 bases to trimming and J lost 12 bases, with 19 bases between them. The CDR3 is 14 amino acids. The germline V gene encodes CDR1 SGHTA and CDR2 FQGNSA. CDR3 in DNA: TGTGCCAGCAGCTCCACAACCCAAAGTCCGCGGCAGTTCTTC. It is translated as CASSSTTQSPRQFF. Complete variable domain (other parts from reference TRBV7-2 and TRBJ2-1): GAGVSQSPSNKVTEKGKDVELRCDPISGHTALYWYRQSLGQGLEFLIYFQGNSAPDKSGLPSDRFSAERTGGSVSTLTIQRTQQEDSAVYLCASSSTTQSPRQFFGPGTRLTVL.

The chain combines TRBV9 with TRBJ2-5, with 7 positions matching TRBD2. The CDR3 is 15 amino acids. After removal of 4 bases from V and 5 bases from J, the junction contained 11 bases not matched to a gene. Germline V gene lookup returns CDR1 SGDLS and CDR2 YYNGEE. The CDR3 here is CASSLWGGTLETQYF. The CDR3 DNA sequence: TGTGCCAGCAGCCTCTGGGGAGGGACTCTGGAGACCCAGTACTTC.

Written as DNA, the CDR3 is TGCGCCAGCAGCCCTGGACAGGGGGCACAAGAGACCCAGTACTTC. It translates to CASSPGQGAQETQYF. The rearrangement links TRBV4-1 to TRBJ2-5, with 11 bases aligning to TRBD1. The CDR3 has 15 residues. CDR1 is MGHRA and CDR2 is YSYEKL in the germline V gene. The V and J ends lost 4 bases and 2 bases, in that order; junction bases with no gene match: 3.

This clonotype was detected many times. V and J are TRBV10-2 and TRBJ1-1, with D possibly TRBD1 on 5 matching bases. CDR3 length equals 14 residues. Germline CDR1 and CDR2: WSHSY and SAAADI. The V gene lost 2 bases and the J gene lost 6 bases, with 13 bases spanning the gap. This CDR3 is CASSELGGEAEAFF. Written as DNA, the CDR3 is TGCGCCAGCAGTGAGCTGGGGGGGGAAGCTGAAGCTTTCTTT.

The CDR3 coding sequence is TGTGCCAGCAGCGGGTCGGGACTAACAACCTACAATGAGCAGTTCTTC. This sequence encodes CASSGSGLTTYNEQFF. The chain recombines TRBV7-9 with TRBJ2-1; 7 bases agree with TRBD2. This CDR3 contains 16 residues. J gave up 2 bases and V 5 bases, and 9 bases lay outside the gene matches. Germline CDR1 is SEHNR and CDR2 is FQNEAQ (reference sequence).

This clonotype has more than one count but fewer than ten. The J gene is TRBJ1-2, the V gene TRBV7-2; TRBD1 aligns across 8 bases. The germline CDR1 and CDR2 sequences are SGHTA and FQGNSA. The CDR3 runs 16 residues. Trimming removed 5 bases from V and 0 bases from J; junction bases left unmatched: 8. This CDR3 is CASSRKGTGANYGYTF. The CDR3 nucleotides are TGTGCCAGCAGCCGAAAGGGGACAGGAGCTAACTATGGCTACACCTTC.

J is TRBJ1-2 and V is TRBV12-3 or TRBV12-4, with D unclear. This CDR3 is built from 13 residues. Trimming cost V 7 bases and J 0 bases, with 9 bases left between them. The CDR3 nucleotides are TGTGCCAGCAACCCAACTACTAACTATGGCTACACCTTC. It is translated as CASNPTTNYGYTF.

The rearrangement joins TRBV5-1 to TRBJ2-3; 7 bases agree with TRBD1. The CDR3 length is 16 residues. The V gene's germline CDR1 is SGHRS and CDR2 YFSETQ. J gave up 2 bases and V 0 bases, and 6 bases lay outside the gene matches. The CDR3 coding sequence is TGCGCCAGCAGCTTGGGCCTCGAGGGGGCCACAGATACGCAGTATTTT. This translates into CASSLGLEGATDTQYF.

V is TRBV4-2 and J is TRBJ2-3; D may be TRBD2 (5 bases). The CDR3 is made up of 15 amino acids. CDR1 LGHNA and CDR2 YNFKEQ come from the germline V gene. Trimming removed 0 bases from V and 2 bases from J, with 9 bases in between. The CDR3 protein is CASSQDQDSTDTQYF. As DNA, the CDR3 is TGTGCCAGCAGCCAAGATCAGGACTCCACAGATACGCAGTATTTT.

This clonotype was seen ten or more times. This chain links TRBV12-3 or TRBV12-4 with TRBJ1-4; the D is unclear. This CDR3 is built from 15 residues. V gave up 5 bases and J gave up 7 bases, with 17 bases separating them. The CDR3 nucleotides read TGTGCCAGCAGTCCCCGCGCGATTGGAAGTGAAAAACTGTTTTTT. Protein sequence: CASSPRAIGSEKLFF.

This clonotype has a count of ten or more. The V gene is TRBV20-1, the J gene TRBJ2-3, with 11 bases that match TRBD2. The germline CDR1 and CDR2 sequences are DFQATT and SNEGSKA (reference sequence). This CDR3 has 15 amino acids. Losses at the gene ends were 6 bases for V and 1 base for J; bases not matched to a gene: 6. CDR3 protein: CSAITGLAGTDTQYF. The CDR3 region has the DNA TGCAGTGCCATCACGGGACTAGCGGGCACAGATACGCAGTATTTT.

This clonotype was found a few times. CDR3 in amino acids: CASSEGTGHTDTQYF. DNA for the CDR3: TGCGCCAGCAGCGAAGGGACAGGCCACACAGATACGCAGTATTTT. V is TRBV5-1 and J is TRBJ2-3, with TRBD1 matching over 8 bases. Germline V gene lookup returns CDR1 SGHRS and CDR2 YFSETQ. The CDR3 is 15 amino acids. After removal of 4 bases from V and 2 bases from J, the junction contained 6 bases not matched to a gene.

A few counts support this clonotype. The chain uses TRBV5-1 and TRBJ2-4; possibly TRBD1 for D (6 bases). The V end was cut by 4 bases, the J end by 0 bases, with 20 bases between. CDR3 length equals 18 residues. Germline V gene lookup returns CDR1 SGHRS and CDR2 YFSETQ. Here the CDR3 DNA reads TGCGCCAGCAGCAGAGGGGGTGACAGGAACTTAGCCAAAAACATTCAGTACTTC. It translates to CASSRGGDRNLAKNIQYF.

This sequence joins TRBV28 and TRBJ2-5, with 10 nucleotides matching TRBD2. Looked up from germline, CDR1 is MDHEN and CDR2 is SYDVKM. This CDR3 contains 16 residues. The V and J ends lost 10 bases and 2 bases, in that order; junction bases with no gene match: 13. The CDR3 DNA reads TGTGCCACCCATTCCGGAGGACTAGCGGCTCAAGAGACCCAGTACTTC. This codes for CATHSGGLAAQETQYF.

V and J are TRBV29-1 and TRBJ1-1; 7 nucleotides line up with TRBD1. V dropped 6 bases and J dropped 1; count of bases not matched to a gene: 8. The CDR3 spans 14 residues. Per germline, CDR1 SQVTM and CDR2 ANQGSEA. The CDR3 DNA sequence: TGCAGCGTCTCTGTGAGACAGGGGAACACTGAAGCTTTCTTT. Translating gives CSVSVRQGNTEAFF.

The rearrangement links TRBV5-1 to TRBJ2-1; D call uncertain. CDR1 and CDR2 (germline): SGHRS, YFSETQ. There are 14 residues in the CDR3. V lost 4 bases, J lost 4 bases, and 12 bases lay in between. The CDR3 protein is CASSDNRPYNEQFF. CDR3 DNA sequence: TGCGCCAGCAGCGATAATCGTCCTTACAATGAGCAGTTCTTC.